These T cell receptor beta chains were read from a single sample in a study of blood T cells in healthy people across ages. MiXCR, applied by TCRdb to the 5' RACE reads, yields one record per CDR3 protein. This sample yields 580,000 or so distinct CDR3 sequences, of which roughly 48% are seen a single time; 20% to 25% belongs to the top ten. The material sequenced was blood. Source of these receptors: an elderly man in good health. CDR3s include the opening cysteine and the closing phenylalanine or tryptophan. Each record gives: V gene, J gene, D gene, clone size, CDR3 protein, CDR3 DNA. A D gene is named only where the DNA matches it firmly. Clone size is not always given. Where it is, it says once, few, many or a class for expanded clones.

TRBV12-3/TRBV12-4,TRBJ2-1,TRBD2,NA,CASSLGGTSMPHEQFF,TGTGCCAGCAGTTTAGGAGGGACTAGCATGCCCCACGAGCAGTTCTTC
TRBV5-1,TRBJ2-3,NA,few,CASSVGRGYTDTQYF,TGCGCCAGCAGCGTGGGTAGGGGTTACACAGATACGCAGTATTTT
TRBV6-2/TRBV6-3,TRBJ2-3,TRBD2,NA,CASSGVSGRGARDTQYF,TGTGCCAGCAGTGGCGTTTCTGGGCGGGGGGCCCGAGATACGCAGTATTTT
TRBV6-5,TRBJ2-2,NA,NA,CASSYSLWGELFF,TGTGCCAGCAGTTACTCCCTATGGGGGGAGCTGTTTTTT
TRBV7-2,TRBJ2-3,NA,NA,CASSLRYGGTDTQYF,TGTGCCAGCAGCCTTCGTTACGGGGGCACAGATACGCAGTATTTT
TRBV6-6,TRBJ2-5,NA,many,CASSYSAYQETQYF,TGTGCCAGCAGTTACTCGGCCTACCAAGAGACCCAGTACTTC
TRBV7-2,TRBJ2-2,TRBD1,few,CASSLLDLNRGRGTGELFF,TGTGCCAGCAGCCTCCTCGACCTCAACAGGGGGCGCGGCACCGGGGAGCTGTTTTTT
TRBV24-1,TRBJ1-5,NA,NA,CATGRYSNQPQHF,TGTGCCACCGGACGGTATAGCAATCAGCCCCAGCATTTT
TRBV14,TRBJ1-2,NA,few,CASSQDIRPSYGYTF,TGTGCCAGCAGCCAAGATATACGGCCGAGCTATGGCTACACCTTC
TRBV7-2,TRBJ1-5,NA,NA,CASSLFGSGNQPQHF,TGTGCCAGCAGCTTATTCGGCAGTGGGAATCAGCCCCAGCATTTT
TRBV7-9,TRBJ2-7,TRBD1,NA,CASSLVGRQGAYEQCF,TGTGCCAGCAGCTTAGTGGGGAGACAGGGGGCCTACGAGCAGTGCTTC
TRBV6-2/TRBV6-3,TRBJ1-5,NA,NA,CASSDRRSNQPQHF,TGTGCCAGCAGCGACAGGAGAAGCAATCAGCCCCAGCATTTT
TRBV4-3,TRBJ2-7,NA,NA,CASSRSTGQANEQYF,TGCGCCAGCAGCCGGTCGACAGGCCAAGCTAACGAGCAGTACTTC
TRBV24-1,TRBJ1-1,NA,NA,CATSGLGYTEAFF,TGTGCCACCAGTGGGCTGGGTTACACCGAAGCTTTCTTT
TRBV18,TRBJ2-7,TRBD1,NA,CASSPAGTGAYGQYF,TGTGCCAGCTCACCAGCGGGGACAGGGGCTTACGGGCAGTACTTC
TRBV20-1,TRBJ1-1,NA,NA,CSANLLRGKAFF,TGCAGTGCTAACCTTCTCCGGGGCAAAGCTTTCTTT
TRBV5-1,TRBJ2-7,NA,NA,CASSLVTPGAYEQYF,TGCGCCAGCAGCTTGGTTACCCCCGGGGCCTACGAGCAGTACTTC
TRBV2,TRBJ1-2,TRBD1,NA,CAGGTGRNYGYTF,TGTGCCGGGGGGACAGGGAGAAACTATGGCTACACCTTC
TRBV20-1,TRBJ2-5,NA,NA,CSASWRRQETQYF,TGCAGTGCTAGTTGGCGTAGGCAAGAGACCCAGTACTTC
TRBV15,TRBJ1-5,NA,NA,CATSRDNNNQPQHF,TGTGCCACCAGCAGAGATAATAATAATCAGCCCCAGCATTTT
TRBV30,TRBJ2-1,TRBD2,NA,CAWSKGLAGGNEQFF,TGTGCCTGGAGTAAAGGACTAGCGGGGGGTAATGAGCAGTTCTTC
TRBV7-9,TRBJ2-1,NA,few,CASSLTGPTYNEQFF,TGTGCCAGCAGCTTAACCGGCCCTACCTACAATGAGCAGTTCTTC
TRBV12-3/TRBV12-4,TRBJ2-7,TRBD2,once,CASSLPSGGSYNEQYF,TGTGCCAGCAGTTTACCCAGCGGGGGGTCTTACAATGAGCAGTACTTC
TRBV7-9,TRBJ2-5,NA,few,CASSLAFEQLLGETQYF,TGTGCCAGCAGCTTAGCGTTTGAACAGCTACTGGGGGAGACCCAGTACTTC